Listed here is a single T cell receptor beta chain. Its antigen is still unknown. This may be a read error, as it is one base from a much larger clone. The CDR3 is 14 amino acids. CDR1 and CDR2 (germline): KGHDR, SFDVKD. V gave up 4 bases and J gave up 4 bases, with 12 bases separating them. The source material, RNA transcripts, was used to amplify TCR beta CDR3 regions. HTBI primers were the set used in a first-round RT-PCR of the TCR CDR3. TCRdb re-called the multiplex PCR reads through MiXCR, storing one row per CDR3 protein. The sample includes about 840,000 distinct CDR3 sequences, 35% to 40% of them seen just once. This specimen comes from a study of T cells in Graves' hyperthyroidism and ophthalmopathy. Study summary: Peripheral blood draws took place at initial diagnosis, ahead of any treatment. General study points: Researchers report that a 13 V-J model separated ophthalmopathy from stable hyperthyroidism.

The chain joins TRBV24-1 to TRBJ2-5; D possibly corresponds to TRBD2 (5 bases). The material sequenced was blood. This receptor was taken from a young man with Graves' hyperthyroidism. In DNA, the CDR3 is TGTGCCACCAGTGAACGGGTAGAGGGAGAGACCCAGTACTTC. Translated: CATSERVEGETQYF.